Listed below are T cell receptor beta chains from one sample, sequenced in a study of radiation and T cells in renal cell carcinoma. The assay was immunoSEQ multiplex PCR, and TCRdb's table has in-frame clones only and misses some. The data hold 120,000 or so clones, with 88% observed a single time. The sequences come from blood, collected from a patient whose treatment included radiotherapy and nephrectomy. These receptors came from a woman between 65 and 79 years old with renal cell carcinoma. Each CDR3 is given with its conserved first and last residue. A D gene is named only where the DNA matches it firmly. Expanded clones get a size class; other rows say once, few or many, or leave the size out.

TRBV19,TRBJ2-1,once,TRBD2,TGTGCCAGTAGCGGACTAGCGGGGAAGAGCTCCTACAATGAGCAGTTCTTC,CASSGLAGKSSYNEQFF
TRBV5-1,TRBJ2-7,.,.,TGCGCCAGCAGCTTGGGGGGGCCGGGCGAGCAGTACTTC,CASSLGGPGEQYF
TRBV6-5,TRBJ1-1,.,.,TGTGCCAGCAGTCCCGGACAGTCCCAGAACACTGAAGCTTTCTTT,CASSPGQSQNTEAFF
TRBV20-1,TRBJ1-3,.,.,TGCAGTGCCCCAGCTGGAAACACCATATATTTT,CSAPAGNTIYF
TRBV19,TRBJ1-1,few,TRBD1,TGTGCCAGTACCAGACAGGGAAGAACTGCTCTGAACACTGAAGCTTTCTTT,CASTRQGRTALNTEAFF
TRBV18,TRBJ1-4,.,.,TGTGCCAGCTCACCGACCTCCGGGGGGATGGATGAAAAACTGTTTTTT,CASSPTSGGMDEKLFF
TRBV2,TRBJ1-3,.,.,TGTGCCAGCAGTGAATATGGGCAGGCTGGAAACACCATATATTTT,CASSEYGQAGNTIYF
TRBV7-9,TRBJ2-7,.,.,TGTGCCAGCAGCTTCTGGGGGACAAATGCCTACGAGCAGTACTTC,CASSFWGTNAYEQYF
TRBV9,TRBJ2-1,.,.,TGTGCCAGCAGCGTAGGAAGCAGGGGGGTAAATGAGCAGTTCTTC,CASSVGSRGVNEQFF
TRBV2,TRBJ2-3,.,TRBD2,TGTGCCAGCAGTTGGGCTAGCGGGTTCACAGATACGCAGTATTTT,CASSWASGFTDTQYF
TRBV2,TRBJ1-6,.,.,TGTGCCAGCAGCCCCGCGGGGCGTCATAATTCACCCCTCCACTTT,CASSPAGRHNSPLHF
TRBV2,TRBJ2-3,.,TRBD2,TGTGCCAGCAGTGAAGGGACTAGCGGCACAGATACGCAGTATTTT,CASSEGTSGTDTQYF
TRBV7-2,TRBJ2-5,.,TRBD2,TGTGCCAGCAGCCGCGGGGGGGCCGGGGAGACCCAGTACTTC,CASSRGGAGETQYF
TRBV6-1,TRBJ1-4,once,.,TGTGCCAGCAGTGATGGGGCCCGAAATGAAAAACTGTTTTTT,CASSDGARNEKLFF
TRBV5-1,TRBJ1-1,.,.,TGCGCCAGCAGAACCACCGGCTCGGGGGATGAGAGGGCTTTCTTT,CASRTTGSGDERAFF
TRBV2,TRBJ2-5,.,.,TGTGCCAGCGCGGAGATTGAAGAGACCCAGTACTTC,CASAEIEETQYF